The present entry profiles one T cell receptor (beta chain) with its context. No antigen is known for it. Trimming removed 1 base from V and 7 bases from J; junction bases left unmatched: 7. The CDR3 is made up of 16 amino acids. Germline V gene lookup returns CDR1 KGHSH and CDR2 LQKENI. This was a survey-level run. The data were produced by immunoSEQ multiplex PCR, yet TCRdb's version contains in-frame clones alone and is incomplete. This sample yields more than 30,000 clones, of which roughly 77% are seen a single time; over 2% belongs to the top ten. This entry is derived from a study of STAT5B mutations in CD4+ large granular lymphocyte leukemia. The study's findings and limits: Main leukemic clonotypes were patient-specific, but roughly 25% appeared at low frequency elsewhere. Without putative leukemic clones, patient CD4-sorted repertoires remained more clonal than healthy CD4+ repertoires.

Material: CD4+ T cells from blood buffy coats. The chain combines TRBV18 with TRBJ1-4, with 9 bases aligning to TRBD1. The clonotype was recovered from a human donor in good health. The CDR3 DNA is TGTGCCAGCTCACCACGCCGGACAGGGGTTGGTGAAAAACTGTTTTTT. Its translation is CASSPRRTGVGEKLFF.